The 31 T cell receptor beta chains in this list originate from one sample, sequenced in a study of T cells in tuberculosis. Sequencing used immunoSEQ multiplex PCR; TCRdb keeps in-frame clones, though not all of them. The sample includes about 43,000 clones, approximately 94% of them seen just once. Sequenced: PBMCs. These receptors were obtained from a donor between 10 and 35 years old with latent tuberculosis or without tuberculosis infection. Some clones in this sample may be carry-over from other donors' samples.

This clone has only one observation. This rearrangement joins TRBV5-1 to TRBJ2-3; maybe TRBD1 (5 bases). Germline values: CDR1 SGHRS, CDR2 YFSETQ. The CDR3 runs 15 residues. V shed 0 bases and J shed 3 bases, with 11 bases lying between them. CDR3 bases: TGCGCCAGCAGCTTGGATTGGACAAGAACAGATACGCAGTATTTT. This sequence encodes CASSLDWTRTDTQYF.

The rearrangement links TRBV29-1 to TRBJ2-1; 9 positions agree with TRBD2. This CDR3 has 16 residues. CDR1 and CDR2 from the germline V gene are SQVTM and ANQGSEA. The V segment lost 6 bases and the J segment 0 bases; nucleotides outside the gene matches: 9. The CDR3 nucleotides read TGCAGCGTGGGCGGACTAGCGCAGGCCTCCTACAATGAGCAGTTCTTC. This encodes CSVGGLAQASYNEQFF.

The CDR3 here is CASQLAGVTDTQYF. CDR3 in DNA: TGTGCCTCACAACTAGCGGGAGTTACAGATACGCAGTATTTT. The gene calls are TRBV6-6 and TRBJ2-3, with 11 bases fitting TRBD2. V was clipped by 11 bases and J by 3 bases; unmatched bases: 7. Germline values: CDR1 MNHNY, CDR2 SVGAGI (reference sequence). The CDR3 extends over 14 amino acids.

The gene calls are TRBV19 and TRBJ2-7; 7 bases map to TRBD1. Looked up from germline, CDR1 is LNHDA and CDR2 is SQIVND (reference sequence). Trimming at V came to 1 base and at J to 0 bases, leaving 6 bases not matched to a gene. This CDR3 spans 16 amino acids. This CDR3 reads CASSIGGQLYSYEQYF. The CDR3 DNA reads TGTGCCAGTAGTATAGGGGGACAGCTATACTCCTACGAGCAGTACTTC.

The chain recombines TRBV19 with TRBJ2-7; 9 nucleotides match TRBD2. Germline CDR1 and CDR2: LNHDA and SQIVND (reference sequence). V shed 4 bases, J shed 6 bases, and the junction held 10 bases outside the gene matches. CDR3 length equals 15 residues. The CDR3 is CASSRREGLGGEQYF. DNA of the CDR3: TGTGCCAGTAGTAGGCGGGAGGGCCTCGGTGGCGAGCAGTACTTC.

The rearrangement joins TRBV4-1 to TRBJ2-7, with D possibly TRBD2 on 7 matching bases. The CDR3 is made up of 18 amino acids. V shed 5 bases and J shed 2 bases, with 25 bases lying between them. The germline V gene has CDR1 MGHRA and CDR2 YSYEKL. DNA for the CDR3: TGCGCCAGCAGCTCCGCAACCCTAGGGGGGAGGGTAACCTACGAGCAGTACTTC. Its protein is CASSSATLGGRVTYEQYF.

This chain links TRBV9 with TRBJ2-3; 11 bases are shared with TRBD2. The V gene end was trimmed by 2 bases and the J gene end by 2 bases; junction bases not matched to a gene: 19. The CDR3 runs to 21 residues. CDR1 is SGDLS and CDR2 is YYNGEE in the germline V gene. This CDR3 is CASSVTPTSGANPTSTDTQYF. As DNA, the CDR3 is TGTGCCAGCAGCGTCACTCCGACTAGCGGGGCAAACCCTACTTCCACAGATACGCAGTATTTT.

CDR3 residues: CASSQDLGQGLLLDGYTF. The CDR3 DNA reads TGCGCCAGCAGCCAAGACCTTGGACAGGGGCTACTTCTCGATGGCTACACCTTC. The chain carries TRBV4-1 and TRBJ1-2, with 9 positions matching TRBD1. CDR1 MGHRA and CDR2 YSYEKL come from the germline V gene. V shed 0 bases and J 6 bases; nucleotides not matched to a gene: 14. The length of the CDR3 is 18 residues.

The rearrangement links TRBV9 to TRBJ1-1; no definite D call. Trimming took off 6 bases at V and 0 bases at J, with 9 bases between the two ends. The length of the CDR3 is 13 residues. Germline V lookup: CDR1 SGDLS, CDR2 YYNGEE. CDR3 sequence reads: CASKSEMNTEAFF. Written as DNA, the CDR3 is TGTGCCAGCAAGTCTGAGATGAACACTGAAGCTTTCTTT.

This chain connects TRBV28 to TRBJ1-2; weak D call: TRBD1 (6 bases). This CDR3 is 16 amino acids long. From germline, CDR1 is MDHEN and CDR2 SYDVKM. Trimming took off 4 bases at V and 2 bases at J, with 17 bases between the two ends. CDR3: CASSSLFPRGNYGYTF. In DNA form, the CDR3 reads TGTGCCAGCAGTTCCCTTTTTCCCAGGGGAAACTATGGCTACACCTTC.

The gene calls are TRBV28 and TRBJ1-2; 8 bases align to TRBD1. J was trimmed by 8 bases and V by 5 bases; bases with no gene match: 10. This CDR3 is 14 amino acids long. CDR1 MDHEN and CDR2 SYDVKM come from the germline V gene. This CDR3 reads CASSRYQGALGYTF. In DNA, the CDR3 is TGTGCCAGCAGTCGATATCAGGGGGCGCTAGGCTACACCTTC.

This clone occurred once. The chain links TRBV9 to TRBJ1-1; D not resolved. This CDR3 spans 13 amino acids. Germline V gene lookup returns CDR1 SGDLS and CDR2 YYNGEE. With 4 bases removed from V and 5 bases from J, the gap between germline ends came to 12 bases. CDR3 DNA sequence: TGTGCCAGCAGCCCCCCTACGGTGACTGAAGCTTTCTTT. This sequence encodes CASSPPTVTEAFF.

The genes are TRBV6-1 and TRBJ2-3, with 9 bases that match TRBD1. The V gene's germline CDR1 is MNHNS and CDR2 SASEGT. The CDR3 contains 14 residues. J gave up 5 bases and V 8 bases, and 8 bases lay outside the gene matches. In nucleotides, the CDR3 is TGTGCCAGCGGGTGGGGACAGGGCATAGATACGCAGTATTTT. This sequence encodes CASGWGQGIDTQYF.

The chain combines TRBV29-1 with TRBJ2-3, with D maybe TRBD1 (6 bases). Trimming left V 6 bases short and J 2 bases short, with 15 bases between. CDR3 length: 14 amino acids. The V gene's germline CDR1 is SQVTM and CDR2 ANQGSEA. CDR3 loop: CSVQGPGITDTQYF. The CDR3 DNA reads as TGCAGCGTACAGGGACCTGGAATCACAGATACGCAGTATTTT.

The chain joins TRBV4-1 to TRBJ1-2; D remains unclear. CDR3 length: 13 amino acids. V dropped 0 bases and J dropped 8 bases, with 10 bases sitting between them. The germline V gene encodes CDR1 MGHRA and CDR2 YSYEKL. The CDR3 DNA is TGCGCCAGCAGCCAAGATCGGGAAGGAGGCTACACCTTC. Translated, it gives CASSQDREGGYTF.

The V call is TRBV6-4, the J call TRBJ2-5; 9 positions match TRBD2. The CDR3 contains 16 residues. The germline CDR1 and CDR2 sequences are MRHNA and SNTAGT. The V gene end was trimmed by 4 bases and the J gene end by 3 bases; junction bases not matched to a gene: 9. CDR3 nucleotide sequence: TGTGCCAGCAGTGCTTCCCCGCTAGCGGGAAAAGAGACCCAGTACTTC. Translated, it gives CASSASPLAGKETQYF.

This clone was detected once. The J gene is TRBJ2-3, the V gene TRBV10-2; 8 bases are a match to TRBD2. The CDR3 runs to 16 residues. Germline values: CDR1 WSHSY, CDR2 SAAADI. J was trimmed by 3 bases and V by 8 bases; bases with no gene match: 13. CDR3 sequence reads: CASGSGSPLGTDTQYF. The CDR3, as DNA: TGCGCCAGCGGGAGCGGGAGCCCTTTGGGGACAGATACGCAGTATTTT.

This clone was observed once. The chain uses TRBV27 and TRBJ2-1, with TRBD2 matching 8 bases. The CDR3 has 15 amino acids. V gave up 6 bases and J gave up 4 bases; unmatched junction bases: 8. Germline CDR1 reads MNHEY; CDR2 reads SMNVEV (reference sequence). The CDR3 nucleotides are TGTGCCAGCAGCCGACTAACGGGAGGGTACAATGAGCAGTTCTTC. This gives the protein CASSRLTGGYNEQFF.

The chain joins TRBV5-1 to TRBJ2-1, with D perhaps TRBD2 (6 bases). CDR1 and CDR2 from the germline V gene are SGHRS and YFSETQ. V lost 1 base, J lost 12 bases, and 20 bases lay in between. The CDR3 length is 15 residues. CDR3 in DNA: TGCGCCAGCAGCTTGAACCAGCGGGTGGGCCTTGGGCAGTTCTTC. Protein sequence: CASSLNQRVGLGQFF. Looking up the rest from reference TRBV5-1 and TRBJ2-1 gives the full variable domain: KAGVTQTPRYLIKTRGQQVTLSCSPISGHRSVSWYQQTPGQGLQFLFEYFSETQRNKGNFPGRFSGRQFSNSRSEMNVSTLELGDSALYLCASSLNQRVGLGQFFGPGTRLTVL.

The rearrangement joins TRBV7-9 to TRBJ2-5; TRBD2 might be the D (6 bases). CDR3 size: 13 residues. V was cut by 8 bases and J by 2 bases, with 12 bases left in between. CDR1 is SEHNR and CDR2 is FQNEAQ in the germline V gene (reference sequence). The CDR3 loop reads CASGGTKQETQYF. The CDR3 DNA reads TGTGCCAGCGGGGGGACGAAACAAGAGACCCAGTACTTC.

CDR3: CASSLLAGQYNEQFF. CDR3 DNA sequence: TGTGCCAGCAGCCTCCTAGCGGGACAATACAATGAGCAGTTCTTC. The V call is TRBV2, the J call TRBJ2-1; 9 bases map to TRBD2. This CDR3 spans 15 amino acids. Germline CDR1 and CDR2: SNHLY and FYNNEI. V dropped 6 bases and J dropped 4; count of bases not matched to a gene: 7. Full variable domain (outside the CDR3, taken from reference TRBV2 and TRBJ2-1): EPEVTQTPSHQVTQMGQEVILRCVPISNHLYFYWYRQILGQKVEFLVSFYNNEISEKSEIFDDQFSVERPDGSNFTLKIRSTKLEDSAMYFCASSLLAGQYNEQFFGPGTRLTVL.

The chain employs TRBV6-4 and TRBJ2-1, with 8 bases identical to TRBD2. Germline-derived CDR1 and CDR2 are MRHNA and SNTAGT. The CDR3 loop spans 17 amino acids. The J segment lost 6 bases and the V segment lost 8 bases, leaving 18 bases of the junction unmatched. The CDR3 coding sequence is TGTGCCAGCCCGACGCGGACGGGAGGGCCATTAGGCAATGAGCAGTTCTTC. Protein: CASPTRTGGPLGNEQFF.

This chain joins TRBV4-2 and TRBJ2-1; TRBD2 matches 12 bases. The CDR3 spans 15 residues. Germline-derived CDR1 and CDR2 are LGHNA and YNFKEQ. Trimming took 4 bases from V and 7 from J; bases not matched to a gene: 5. CDR3 residues: CASSPLAGGQNEQFF. The CDR3 DNA is TGTGCCAGCAGCCCCCTAGCGGGAGGGCAGAATGAGCAGTTCTTC.

The chain combines TRBV7-2 with TRBJ2-1; D is possibly TRBD2 (6 bases). Trimming stripped 6 bases from V and 7 bases from J, with 16 bases between. Germline lookup yields CDR1 SGHTA and CDR2 FQGNSA. CDR3 length equals 14 residues. CDR3 coding DNA: TGTGCCAGCAGTTTTGGGACTTTGGATAATGAGCAGTTCTTC. This sequence encodes CASSFGTLDNEQFF.

The chain employs TRBV29-1 and TRBJ1-1; TRBD1 agrees at 7 bases. With V trimmed by 5 bases and J by 7 bases, 4 bases remained unmatched. The CDR3 loop spans 11 amino acids. Germline V CDR1 and CDR2: SQVTM, ANQGSEA. The CDR3 coding sequence is TGCAGCGTTCCAGGACAGGTTGAAGCTTTCTTT. Encoded protein: CSVPGQVEAFF.

The chain has TRBV5-6 and TRBJ1-1; TRBD1 agrees at 9 bases. Per germline, CDR1 SGHDT and CDR2 YYEEEE. The CDR3 extends over 14 amino acids. The ends lost 3 bases at V and 4 bases at J; junction bases unmatched: 4. The CDR3 DNA is TGTGCCAGCAGCTCGACAGGGGGGAGCACTGAAGCTTTCTTT. It translates to CASSSTGGSTEAFF.

The chain has TRBV9 and TRBJ2-7, with TRBD1 identical over 10 bases. Germline-derived CDR1 and CDR2 are SGDLS and YYNGEE. V lost 3 bases, J lost 4 bases, and 10 bases stayed unmatched. The CDR3 contains 16 residues. This CDR3 is CASSAQGGGQGYEQYF. CDR3 sequence (DNA): TGTGCCAGCAGCGCGCAGGGTGGGGGACAGGGGTACGAGCAGTACTTC.

The chain recombines TRBV11-2 with TRBJ2-1; 8 bases are shared with TRBD1. CDR1 SGHAT and CDR2 FQNNGV come from the germline V gene. This CDR3 has 16 residues. The trim removed 2 bases at V and 7 bases at J, leaving 10 bases unmatched. CDR3 region: CASSLQRQGSSNEQFF. For the CDR3, the DNA is TGTGCCAGCAGCTTACAGCGACAGGGGTCGTCTAATGAGCAGTTCTTC.

V and J are TRBV18 and TRBJ2-6, with 9 bases fitting TRBD2. This CDR3 has 19 amino acids. The J segment lost 1 base and the V segment lost 3 bases, leaving 10 bases of the junction unmatched. Germline lookup yields CDR1 KGHSH and CDR2 LQKENI. The CDR3: CASSPATSGPISGANVLTF. The CDR3 coding sequence is TGTGCCAGCTCACCGGCGACTAGCGGTCCCATTTCTGGGGCCAACGTCCTGACTTTC.

The chain couples TRBV30 to TRBJ1-1; no reliable D call. There are 14 residues in the CDR3. V shed 0 bases and J shed 0 bases, with 8 bases lying between them. CDR1 is GTSNPN and CDR2 is SVGIG in the germline V gene (reference sequence). The CDR3 region is CAWSVRGLNTEAFF. The CDR3 region has the DNA TGTGCCTGGAGTGTACGGGGTTTGAACACTGAAGCTTTCTTT.

The CDR3 DNA reads TGTGCCAGCAGTTTGACTTTAGCGGGAGCCTACTACAATGAGCAGTTCTTC. Residues: CASSLTLAGAYYNEQFF. This rearrangement joins TRBV28 to TRBJ2-1; the match to TRBD2 covers 9 bases. The CDR3 has 17 amino acids. The J segment lost 3 bases and the V segment lost 3 bases, leaving 9 bases of the junction unmatched. Germline values: CDR1 MDHEN, CDR2 SYDVKM.